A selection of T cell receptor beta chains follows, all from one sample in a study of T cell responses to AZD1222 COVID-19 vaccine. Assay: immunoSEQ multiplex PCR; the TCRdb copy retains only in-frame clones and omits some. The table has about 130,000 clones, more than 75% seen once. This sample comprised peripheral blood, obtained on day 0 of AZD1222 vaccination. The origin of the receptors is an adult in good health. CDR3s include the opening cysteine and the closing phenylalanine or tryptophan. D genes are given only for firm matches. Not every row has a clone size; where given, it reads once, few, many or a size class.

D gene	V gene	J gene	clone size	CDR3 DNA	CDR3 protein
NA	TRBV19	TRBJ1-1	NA	TGTGCCAGTAGTGCCGCTTGGGGGCTGAACACTGAAGCTTTCTTT	CASSAAWGLNTEAFF
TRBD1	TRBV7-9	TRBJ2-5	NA	TGTGCCAGCAGCTCAGGGGACAGGGGAAGTGGAGAGACCCAGTACTTC	CASSSGDRGSGETQYF
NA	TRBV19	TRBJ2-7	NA	TGTGCCAGTAGTATTTCCGGCTACTCCTACGAGCAGTACTTC	CASSISGYSYEQYF
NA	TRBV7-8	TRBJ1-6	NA	TGTGCCAGCAGCTTAGCCCGCTCCTATAATTCACCCCTCCACTTT	CASSLARSYNSPLHF
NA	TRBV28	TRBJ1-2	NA	TGTGCCAGCAGTCCCCCCCCACAGAGATTCTATGGCTACACCTTC	CASSPPPQRFYGYTF
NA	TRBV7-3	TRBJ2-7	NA	TGTGCCAGCAGCGAAACAGGGACCTGGGGATCGGAGCAGTACTTC	CASSETGTWGSEQYF
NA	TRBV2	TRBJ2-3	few	TGTGCCAGCAGTGTCTCCACAGATACGCAGTATTTT	CASSVSTDTQYF
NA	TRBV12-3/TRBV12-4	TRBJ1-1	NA	TGTGCCAGCAGGGGTCGCAGCGCTGAAGCTTTCTTT	CASRGRSAEAFF
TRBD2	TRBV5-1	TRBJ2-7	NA	TGCGCCAGCAGCCCCCGGCCAGCGGGGGGACACGAGCAGTACTTC	CASSPRPAGGHEQYF
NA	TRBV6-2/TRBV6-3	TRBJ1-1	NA	TGTGCCAGCAGCCGTTCTGGAGGGAACACTGAAGCTTTCTTT	CASSRSGGNTEAFF
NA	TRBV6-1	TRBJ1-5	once	TGTGCCAGCAGTCCCCTGGGCCAGGTGAATCAGCCCCAGCATTTT	CASSPLGQVNQPQHF
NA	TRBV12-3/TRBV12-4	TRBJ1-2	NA	TGTGCCAGCAGTTTCCAGGGTAGAAGTGGCTACACCTTC	CASSFQGRSGYTF
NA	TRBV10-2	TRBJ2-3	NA	TGCGCCAGCAGTGAGTCGACTAGTAGGATAGATACGCAGTATTTT	CASSESTSRIDTQYF
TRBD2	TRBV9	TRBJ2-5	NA	TGTGCCAGCAGCGCCGGGGGGGCCACAGAGACCCAGTACTTC	CASSAGGATETQYF
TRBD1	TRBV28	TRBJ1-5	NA	TGTGCCAGCCCCCGACAGGGGTATCAGCCCCAGCATTTT	CASPRQGYQPQHF
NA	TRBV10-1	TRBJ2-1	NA	TGCGCCAGCAGTCAAAACAGGGACCCCTACAATGAGCAGTTCTTC	CASSQNRDPYNEQFF
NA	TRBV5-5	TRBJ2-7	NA	TGTGCCAGCAGCCTGGCTGAGGGACCCTCCTACGAGCAGTACTTC	CASSLAEGPSYEQYF
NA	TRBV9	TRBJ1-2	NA	TGTGCCAGCAGCGAGTCGGGGGTCTACACCTTC	CASSESGVYTF
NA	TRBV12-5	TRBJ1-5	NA	TGTGCTAGTGGTCCCCAGTGGACCTATCAGCCCCAGCATTTT	CASGPQWTYQPQHF
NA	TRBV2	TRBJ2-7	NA	TGTGCCAGCAGTATTACAGGGATTGGCGAGCAGTACTTC	CASSITGIGEQYF
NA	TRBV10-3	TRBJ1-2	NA	TGTGCCATCAGTGAGTCGCCAGGAGCTAACTATGGCTACACCTTC	CAISESPGANYGYTF
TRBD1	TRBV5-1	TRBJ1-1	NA	TGCGCCAGCAGCTCCCAGGGGGGGAACACTGAAGCTTTCTTT	CASSSQGGNTEAFF
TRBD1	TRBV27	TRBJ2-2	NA	TGTGCCAGCCGTGGGACAGCGAACACCGGGGAGCTGTTTTTT	CASRGTANTGELFF
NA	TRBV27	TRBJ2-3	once	TGTGCCAGCAGTTTATTAGGGGCGGGCGATACGCAGTATTTT	CASSLLGAGDTQYF
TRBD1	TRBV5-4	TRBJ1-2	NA	TGTGCCAGCAGCTTAAGACAGGGCTCGGGAGGCTACACCTTC	CASSLRQGSGGYTF
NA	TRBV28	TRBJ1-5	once	TGTGCCAGCACTGATCCGACCATTAGCAATCAGCCCCAGCATTTT	CASTDPTISNQPQHF
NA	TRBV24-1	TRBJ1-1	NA	TGTGCCACCAGTGCCGGGAACACTGAAGCTTTCTTT	CATSAGNTEAFF
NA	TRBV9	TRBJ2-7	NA	TGTGCCAGCAGCGTAGCGAGGGATTCTCCCTACGAGCAGTACTTC	CASSVARDSPYEQYF
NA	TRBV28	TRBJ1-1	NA	TGTGCCAGCACCCCGCCAACCGTAGAGAACACTGAAGCTTTCTTT	CASTPPTVENTEAFF